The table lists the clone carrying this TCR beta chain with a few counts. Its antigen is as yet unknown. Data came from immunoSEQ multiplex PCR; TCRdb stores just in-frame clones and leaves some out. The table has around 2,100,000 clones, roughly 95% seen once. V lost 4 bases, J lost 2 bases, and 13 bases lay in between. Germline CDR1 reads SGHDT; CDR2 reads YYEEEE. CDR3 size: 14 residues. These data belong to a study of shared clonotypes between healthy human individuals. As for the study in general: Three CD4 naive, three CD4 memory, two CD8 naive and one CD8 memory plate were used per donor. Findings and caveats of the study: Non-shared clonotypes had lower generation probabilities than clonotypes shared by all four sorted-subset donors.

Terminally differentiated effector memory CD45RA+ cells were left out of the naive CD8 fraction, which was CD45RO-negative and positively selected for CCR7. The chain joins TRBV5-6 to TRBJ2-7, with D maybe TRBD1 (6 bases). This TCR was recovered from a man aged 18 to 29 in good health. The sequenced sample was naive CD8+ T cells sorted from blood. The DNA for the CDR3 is TGTGCCAGCAGCCAAGTGACAGGAGCCTACGAGCAGTACTTC. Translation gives CASSQVTGAYEQYF.